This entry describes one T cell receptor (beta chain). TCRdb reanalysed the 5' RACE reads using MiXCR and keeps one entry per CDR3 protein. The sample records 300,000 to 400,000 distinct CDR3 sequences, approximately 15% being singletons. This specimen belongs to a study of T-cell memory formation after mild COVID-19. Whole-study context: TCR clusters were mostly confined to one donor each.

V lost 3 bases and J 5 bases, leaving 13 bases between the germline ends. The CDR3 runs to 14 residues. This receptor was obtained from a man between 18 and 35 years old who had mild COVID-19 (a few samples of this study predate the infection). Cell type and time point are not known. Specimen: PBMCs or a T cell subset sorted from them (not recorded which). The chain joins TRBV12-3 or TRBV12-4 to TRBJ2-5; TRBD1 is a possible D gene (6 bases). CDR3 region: CASSLYRVRETQYF. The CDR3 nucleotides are TGTGCCAGCAGTTTGTACAGGGTGAGGGAGACCCAGTACTTC.